This T cell receptor beta chain was sequenced during a study of T cells in localized non-small cell lung cancer. Regarding the study as a whole: Investigators sequenced only a single tumor region, leaving heterogeneity possible.

This clone was recorded only once. Its specificity is not known. TCRdb's table, derived via immunoSEQ multiplex PCR, lists solely in-frame clones and lacks some. The sample shows 25,000 to 30,000 clones, around 90% of them seen only once. CDR1 is MNHEY and CDR2 is SVGAGI in the germline V gene. CDR3 length: 15 amino acids. Trimming took 5 bases from V and 0 from J, leaving 11 bases between them. The chain combines TRBV6-5 with TRBJ1-3; D remains ambiguous. The receptor was isolated from a woman between 18 and 50 years old with stage I lung adenocarcinoma. The sequencing used peripheral blood, collected before any cancer treatment. The chain's CDR3 is CASSLDRSSGNTIYF. The DNA of the CDR3 is TGTGCCAGCAGTCTTGACCGCAGCTCTGGAAACACCATATATTTT.